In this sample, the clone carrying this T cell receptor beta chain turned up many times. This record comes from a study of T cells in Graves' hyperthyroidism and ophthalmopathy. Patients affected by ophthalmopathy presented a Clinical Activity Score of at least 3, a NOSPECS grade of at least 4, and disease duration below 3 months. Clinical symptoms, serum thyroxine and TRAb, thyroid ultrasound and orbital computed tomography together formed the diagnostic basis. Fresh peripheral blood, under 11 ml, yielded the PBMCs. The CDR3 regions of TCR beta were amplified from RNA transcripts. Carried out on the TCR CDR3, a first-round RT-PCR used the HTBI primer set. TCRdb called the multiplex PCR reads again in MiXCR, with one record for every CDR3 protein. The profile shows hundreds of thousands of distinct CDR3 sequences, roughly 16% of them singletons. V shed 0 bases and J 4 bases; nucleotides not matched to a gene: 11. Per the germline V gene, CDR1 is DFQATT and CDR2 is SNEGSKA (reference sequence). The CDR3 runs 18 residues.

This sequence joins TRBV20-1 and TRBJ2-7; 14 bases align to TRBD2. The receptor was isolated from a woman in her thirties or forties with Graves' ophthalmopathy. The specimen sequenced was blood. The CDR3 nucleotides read TGCAGTGCTAGAGATGGAAAGCGGGGACTAGCGGGAGTTTACGAGCAGTACTTC. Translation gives CSARDGKRGLAGVYEQYF.